This T cell receptor beta chain was identified in a study of CD8 T cells in ankylosing spondylitis. Findings and limits, study-wide: Earlier studies detected some motif variants in reactive arthritis synovial fluid and blood. Among TCR beta sequences, a motif of under 10 highly homologous variants appeared characteristic of ankylosing spondylitis blood. Disease-linked clones bore a CD8+ phenotype, appearing relatively rarely in peripheral blood. Reportedly, significant enrichment of disease-linked clones occurred in matched ankylosing spondylitis synovial fluid.

Details on this clonotype: Its target is unknown.

The length of the CDR3 is 14 residues. J was trimmed by 7 bases and V by 5 bases; bases with no gene match: 9. Germline CDR1 and CDR2: MNHEY and SMNVEV (reference sequence). A single record per CDR3 protein comes from TCRdb applying MiXCR to the 5' RACE reads. The data contain about 400,000 distinct CDR3 sequences, about 20% of them singletons. The TCR sequence derives from a male donor with ankylosing spondylitis or in good health (not recorded which). The source material was blood, either unsorted or a sorted T cell fraction (not recorded which). V and J are TRBV27 and TRBJ2-7; the match to TRBD1 covers 9 bases. The CDR3 DNA sequence: TGTGCCAGCAGTCCGGGACAGGGCTTCGGGGAGCAGTACTTC. Translated: CASSPGQGFGEQYF.